This passage covers 28 T cell receptor beta chains from one sample sequenced in a study of early T cells in non-severe SARS-CoV-2 infection. A single record per CDR3 protein comes from TCRdb applying MiXCR to the 5' RACE reads. This sample yields about 23,000 distinct CDR3 sequences, of which under 6% are seen a single time; more than 7% belongs to the top ten. Input material: whole blood. Source of these receptors: an adult who was a healthcare worker with PCR-confirmed SARS-CoV-2 infection or an uninfected control (not recorded which).

This clonotype was found many times. The chain uses TRBV5-4 and TRBJ1-1; D not resolved. The ends were cut back, 1 base at V and 4 bases at J, with 14 bases in the middle. Germline CDR1 is SGHNT and CDR2 is YYREEE (reference sequence). The CDR3 has 15 amino acids. CDR3 sequence (DNA): TGTGCCAGCAGCTTGACGAGAGGCCAACTCACTGAAGCTTTCTTT. It encodes CASSLTRGQLTEAFF. Combining the CDR3 with reference TRBV5-4 and TRBJ1-1 gives the whole variable domain ETGVTQSPTHLIKTRGQQVTLRCSSQSGHNTVSWYQQALGQGPQFIFQYYREEENGRGNFPPRFSGLQFPNYSSELNVNALELDDSALYLCASSLTRGQLTEAFFGQGTRLTVV.

This clonotype showed up many times. The chain combines TRBV13 with TRBJ1-3, with D possibly matching TRBD1 (6 bases). Germline-derived CDR1 and CDR2 are PRHDT and FYEKMQ (reference sequence). V shed 0 bases and J shed 3 bases, with 9 bases lying between them. The CDR3 totals 15 residues. Here the CDR3 reads CASSLGRGLGNTIYF. CDR3 sequence (DNA): TGTGCCAGCAGCTTAGGGCGGGGGCTTGGAAACACCATATATTTT.

Comments on this clonotype: With a much larger clone just one base away, this may be a read error. The rearrangement links TRBV29-1 to TRBJ1-1; 11 bases agree with TRBD1. V shed 7 bases and J 10 bases; nucleotides not matched to a gene: 8. The CDR3 covers 12 residues. Germline loops: CDR1 SQVTM, CDR2 ANQGSEA. The CDR3 bases are TGCAGCGCTGGACAGGGGGCGGCTGTAGCTTTCTTT. Translating it yields CSAGQGAAVAFF.

The sample holds many counts of this clonotype. The J gene is TRBJ1-2, the V gene TRBV12-3 or TRBV12-4; D uncertain. The CDR3 has 13 amino acids. The germline V and J ends were trimmed by 6 bases and 6 bases, with 14 bases remaining between them. The CDR3 region is CASSYTGRDGYTF. The CDR3 DNA follows: TGTGCCAGCAGCTACACGGGCCGAGATGGCTACACCTTC.

This clonotype occurred many times. This chain joins TRBV18 and TRBJ2-7; D gene ambiguous. The CDR3 runs 13 residues. V lost 3 bases and J 3 bases, leaving 9 bases between the germline ends. Germline V gene lookup returns CDR1 KGHSH and CDR2 LQKENI. The CDR3 DNA sequence: TGTGCCAGCTCACCGAGGACGGGCTACGAGCAGTACTTC. Its protein product is CASSPRTGYEQYF.

This clonotype was observed at least ten times. The genes are TRBV28 and TRBJ1-2; D is uncertain. Germline CDR1 MDHEN, CDR2 SYDVKM. Trimming cost V 4 bases and J 5 bases, with 23 bases left between them. This CDR3 is 17 amino acids long. CDR3 nucleotides: TGTGCCAGCAGTTCCAGAGCCCCCCGACTGGGAAGATATGGCTACACCTTC. Its translation is CASSSRAPRLGRYGYTF.

By share, this clonotype counts as medium-sized. The CDR3 coding sequence is TGCGCCAGCAGCCAAGAAGGGACAGCGAACTATGGCTACACCTTC. Its protein is CASSQEGTANYGYTF. The V call is TRBV4-3, the J call TRBJ1-2, with 7 bases fitting TRBD1. The CDR3 sequence is 15 residues long. Germline CDR1 is LGHNA and CDR2 is YSLEER. J was trimmed by 2 bases and V by 0 bases; bases with no gene match: 3.

This clonotype was seen repeatedly, ten times or more. V is TRBV9 and J is TRBJ2-7; D remains unclear. Germline V gene data show CDR1 as SGDLS and CDR2 as YYNGEE. V lost 0 bases to trimming and J lost 6 bases, with 13 bases between them. This CDR3 contains 14 residues. DNA of the CDR3: TGTGCCAGCAGCGTAGATCCTTCCCCCGGCGAGCAGTACTTC. This codes for CASSVDPSPGEQYF.

This clonotype was found many times. The chain carries TRBV7-8 and TRBJ2-5; a weak D match, TRBD2 (6 bases). Trimming stripped 3 bases from V and 4 bases from J, with 9 bases between. Germline CDR1 SGHVS, CDR2 FQNEAQ. CDR3 size: 13 residues. The CDR3 reads CASSFGTPETQYF. DNA for the CDR3: TGTGCCAGCAGCTTCGGGACTCCAGAGACCCAGTACTTC.

This clonotype has ten or more counts. This chain links TRBV10-2 with TRBJ2-7; no definite D call. CDR1 and CDR2 from the germline V gene are WSHSY and SAAADI. Deletions cut 6 bases from V and 7 bases from J, with 10 bases between. The CDR3 is 11 amino acids. CDR3 sequence (DNA): TGCGCCAGCAGGGCTATCCGTGAGCAGTACTTC. Translating gives CASRAIREQYF.

This clonotype was counted many times. The gene calls are TRBV18 and TRBJ1-1; D not certain. The CDR3 is 16 amino acids. Looked up from germline, CDR1 is KGHSH and CDR2 is LQKENI. The V end was cut by 2 bases, the J end by 1 base, with 14 bases between. The DNA for the CDR3 is TGTGCCAGCTCACCATCAGTCGCTAGTTCGAACACTGAAGCTTTCTTT. Protein: CASSPSVASSNTEAFF.

This clonotype was observed at least ten times. V gene TRBV6-2 or TRBV6-3 combines with J gene TRBJ1-5, with D possibly being TRBD1 (5 bases). The ends were cut back, 6 bases at V and 6 bases at J, with 18 bases in the middle. CDR1 and CDR2 (germline): MNHEY, SVGEGT. The CDR3 loop spans 15 amino acids. CDR3 region: CASSSTQGIIQPQHF. The DNA for the CDR3 is TGTGCCAGCAGCTCAACCCAGGGTATTATTCAGCCCCAGCATTTT.

Regarding this clonotype: This may be a read error, as it is one base from a much larger clone. The CDR3 DNA is TGTGCCAGCAGCCAGGATCTACAGGGGGCAATTAAGCAGTACTTC. This sequence encodes CASSQDLQGAIKQYF. The chain employs TRBV14 and TRBJ2-7; the match to TRBD1 covers 9 bases. V shed 3 bases and J 8 bases; nucleotides not matched to a gene: 11. This CDR3 has 15 amino acids. Germline V CDR1 and CDR2: SGHDN, FVKESK.

This clonotype was counted at least ten times. CDR3 sequence: CASSFLNLPYEQYF. The CDR3 nucleotides read TGCGCCAGCAGCTTTCTAAACTTACCCTACGAGCAGTACTTC. The chain uses TRBV5-1 and TRBJ2-7; no clear D gene. Germline CDR1 SGHRS, CDR2 YFSETQ. V lost 2 bases and J 2 bases, leaving 11 bases between the germline ends. CDR3 size: 14 residues.

This clonotype was counted many times. The V gene is TRBV29-1, the J gene TRBJ1-4, with D maybe TRBD1 (5 bases). Germline V gives CDR1 SQVTM, CDR2 ANQGSEA. This CDR3 comprises 12 residues. Trimming cost V 5 bases and J 5 bases, with 9 bases left between them. The CDR3 protein is CSVSRENEKLFF. The CDR3 nucleotides read TGCAGCGTTTCCAGGGAAAATGAAAAACTGTTTTTT. The entire variable domain, with the rest obtained from reference TRBV29-1 and TRBJ1-4, is as follows: SAVISQKPSRDICQRGTSLTIQCQVDSQVTMMFWYRQQPGQSLTLIATANQGSEATYESGFVIDKFPISRPNLTFSTLTVSNMSPEDSSIYLCSVSRENEKLFFGSGTQLSVL.

This clonotype was recorded a few times. This chain links TRBV5-1 with TRBJ2-3, with 8 nucleotides matching TRBD2. The CDR3 runs to 14 residues. Looked up from germline, CDR1 is SGHRS and CDR2 is YFSETQ. Germline trimming cut 4 bases from V and 5 bases from J; bases unmatched to any gene: 6. The CDR3 sequence is CASSQAGAEDTQYF. CDR3 nucleotides: TGCGCCAGCAGCCAAGCGGGGGCGGAAGATACGCAGTATTTT.

This rearrangement joins TRBV19 to TRBJ2-2; D is unclear. In germline, CDR1 is LNHDA, CDR2 SQIVND (reference sequence). V was clipped by 7 bases and J by 4 bases, with 10 bases between them. The CDR3 extends over 13 amino acids. The CDR3 sequence: CASKIRGTGELFF. In nucleotides, the CDR3 is TGTGCCAGTAAAATCCGCGGCACCGGGGAGCTGTTTTTT.

The V gene is TRBV7-8, the J gene TRBJ2-7; D unclear. Trimming left V 1 base short and J 2 bases short, with 6 bases between. This CDR3 has 13 residues. Germline CDR1 SGHVS, CDR2 FQNEAQ. CDR3: CASSLGPPYEQYF. DNA for the CDR3: TGTGCCAGCAGCTTAGGACCCCCCTACGAGCAGTACTTC.

The chain combines TRBV20-1 with TRBJ2-7; 11 bases align to TRBD1. The CDR3 covers 14 residues. J gave up 2 bases and V 3 bases, and 3 bases lay outside the gene matches. CDR1 is DFQATT and CDR2 is SNEGSKA in the germline V gene (reference sequence). DNA of the CDR3: TGCAGTGCTAGCTGGGACAGGGGGACCTACGAGCAGTACTTC. Translated: CSASWDRGTYEQYF.

This clonotype was found many times. The V call is TRBV6-2 or TRBV6-3, the J call TRBJ1-2; D not certain. In germline, CDR1 is MNHEY, CDR2 SVGEGT. The CDR3 has 14 residues. V was cut by 4 bases and J by 6 bases, with 15 bases left in between. In nucleotides, the CDR3 is TGTGCCAGCAGTTCGTTTTTCTGGGGAGATGGCTACACCTTC. Translated, it gives CASSSFFWGDGYTF.

At least ten counts were recorded for this clonotype. The J gene is TRBJ2-3, the V gene TRBV7-3, with 9 bases matching TRBD2. CDR1 is SGHTA and CDR2 is FQGTGA in the germline V gene. This CDR3 region has 16 residues. Trimming cost V 3 bases and J 5 bases; bases outside gene matches: 9. DNA of the CDR3: TGTGCCAGCAGCTTGGCCGCGGGGGGGCCTGGAGATACGCAGTATTTT. This encodes CASSLAAGGPGDTQYF.

The sample holds many counts of this clonotype. The junction and the germline gene differ at one end; a read error may be behind it. The genes are TRBV7-3 and TRBJ2-3; D gene unclear. Germline V lookup: CDR1 SGHTA, CDR2 FQGTGA. The CDR3 extends over 15 amino acids. The CDR3 reads CASSLGVTSTDTQYF. DNA for the CDR3: TGTGCTAGCAGCTTAGGTGTTACTAGCACAGATACGCAGTATTTT.

This clonotype was seen many times. DNA of the CDR3: TGCAGCGTTGGGAATCAGAGTACTCGGTTTTTT. Amino acids: CSVGNQSTRFF. The chain joins TRBV29-1 to TRBJ1-4, with D uncertain. Germline V gene lookup returns CDR1 SQVTM and CDR2 ANQGSEA. The CDR3 length is 11 residues. Trimming shortened V by 4 bases and J by 16 bases, and 16 bases separated the two germline ends.

The table lists this clonotype with many counts. The chain is built from TRBV29-1 and TRBJ2-3; the D is unclear. The V gene's germline CDR1 is SQVTM and CDR2 ANQGSEA. The V end lost 4 bases, the J end lost 0 bases, and 5 bases lay between the germline ends. This CDR3 has 12 amino acids. DNA of the CDR3: TGCAGCGTTGTCCCTAGCACAGATACGCAGTATTTT. The encoded protein is CSVVPSTDTQYF.

This clonotype was seen at least ten times. The rearrangement joins TRBV6-1 to TRBJ1-2; D is possibly TRBD1 (5 bases). Trimming stripped 6 bases from V and 4 bases from J, with 15 bases between. The CDR3 consists of 14 residues. Germline lookup yields CDR1 MNHNS and CDR2 SASEGT. CDR3 nucleotides: TGTGCCAGCAGCGAACTGCAGGGTCTCTATGGCTACACCTTC. Protein sequence: CASSELQGLYGYTF.

In this sample, this clonotype turned up many times. The rearrangement links TRBV27 to TRBJ2-5, with D tentatively TRBD2 (6 bases). V was pared by 5 bases and J by 2 bases, with 18 bases between. Per the germline V gene, CDR1 is MNHEY and CDR2 is SMNVEV (reference sequence). This CDR3 region has 16 residues. The DNA of the CDR3 is TGTGCCAGCAGTCCTCGAGGAGGGGCTGGACAAGAGACCCAGTACTTC. Protein: CASSPRGGAGQETQYF.

At least ten counts were recorded for this clonotype. The V gene is TRBV20-1, the J gene TRBJ2-7, with D possibly TRBD1 on 5 matching bases. The CDR3 extends over 12 amino acids. V was pared by 4 bases and J by 3 bases, with 10 bases between. Germline CDR1 is DFQATT and CDR2 is SNEGSKA (reference sequence). CDR3 DNA: TGCAGTGCTACCAGAGACAGCTACGAGCAGTACTTC. Its translation: CSATRDSYEQYF.

This clonotype was counted ten times or more. The CDR3 bases are TGCAGTGCTGGGACTAGCGGCCGCACAGATACGCAGTATTTT. It is translated as CSAGTSGRTDTQYF. The V gene is TRBV20-1, the J gene TRBJ2-3; TRBD2 aligns across 11 bases. J gave up 1 base and V 5 bases, and 2 bases lay outside the gene matches. The germline V gene encodes CDR1 DFQATT and CDR2 SNEGSKA (reference sequence). This CDR3 has 14 residues.